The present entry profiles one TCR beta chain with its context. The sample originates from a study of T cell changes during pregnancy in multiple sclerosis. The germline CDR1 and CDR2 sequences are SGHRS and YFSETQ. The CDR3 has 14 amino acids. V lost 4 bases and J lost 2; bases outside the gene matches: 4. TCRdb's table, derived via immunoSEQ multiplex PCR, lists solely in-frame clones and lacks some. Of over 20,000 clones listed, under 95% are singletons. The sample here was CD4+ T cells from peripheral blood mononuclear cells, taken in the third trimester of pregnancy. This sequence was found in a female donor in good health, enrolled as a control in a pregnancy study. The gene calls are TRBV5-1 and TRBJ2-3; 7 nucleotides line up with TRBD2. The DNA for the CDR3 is TGCGCCAGCAGCCGGGACTACCACACAGATACGCAGTATTTT. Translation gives CASSRDYHTDTQYF.